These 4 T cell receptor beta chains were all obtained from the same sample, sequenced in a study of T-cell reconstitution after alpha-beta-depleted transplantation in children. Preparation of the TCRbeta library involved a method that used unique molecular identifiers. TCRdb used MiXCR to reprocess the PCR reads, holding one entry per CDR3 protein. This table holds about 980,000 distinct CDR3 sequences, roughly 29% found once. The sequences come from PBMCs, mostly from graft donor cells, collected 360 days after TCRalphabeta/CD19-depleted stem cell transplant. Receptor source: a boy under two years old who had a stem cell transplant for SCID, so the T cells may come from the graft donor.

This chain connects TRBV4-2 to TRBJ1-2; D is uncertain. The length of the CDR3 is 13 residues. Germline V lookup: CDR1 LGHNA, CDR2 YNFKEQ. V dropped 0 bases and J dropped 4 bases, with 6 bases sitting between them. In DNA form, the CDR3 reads TGTGCCAGCAGCCAAGATTACAGCTATGGCTACACCTTC. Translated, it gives CASSQDYSYGYTF.

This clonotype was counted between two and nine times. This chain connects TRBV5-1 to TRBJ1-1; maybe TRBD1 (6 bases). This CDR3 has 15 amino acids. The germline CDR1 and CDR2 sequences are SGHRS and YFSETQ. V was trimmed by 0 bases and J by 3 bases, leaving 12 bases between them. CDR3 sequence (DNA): TGCGCCAGCAGCTTGGTGACAGGCCTCCACACTGAAGCTTTCTTT. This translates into CASSLVTGLHTEAFF.

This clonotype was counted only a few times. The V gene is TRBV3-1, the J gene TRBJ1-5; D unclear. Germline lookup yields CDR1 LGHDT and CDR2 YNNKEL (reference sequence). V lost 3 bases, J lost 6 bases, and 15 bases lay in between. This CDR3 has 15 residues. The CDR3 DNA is TGTGCCAGCAGCCATGACGGTGGGAGGTCTCAGCCCCAGCATTTT. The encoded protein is CASSHDGGRSQPQHF.

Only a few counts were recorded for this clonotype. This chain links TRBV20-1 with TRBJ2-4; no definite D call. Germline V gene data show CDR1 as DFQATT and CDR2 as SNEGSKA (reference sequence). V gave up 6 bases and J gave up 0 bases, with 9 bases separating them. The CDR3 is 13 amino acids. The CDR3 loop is CSALGVAKNIQYF. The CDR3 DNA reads TGCAGTGCCCTAGGAGTAGCCAAAAACATTCAGTACTTC.